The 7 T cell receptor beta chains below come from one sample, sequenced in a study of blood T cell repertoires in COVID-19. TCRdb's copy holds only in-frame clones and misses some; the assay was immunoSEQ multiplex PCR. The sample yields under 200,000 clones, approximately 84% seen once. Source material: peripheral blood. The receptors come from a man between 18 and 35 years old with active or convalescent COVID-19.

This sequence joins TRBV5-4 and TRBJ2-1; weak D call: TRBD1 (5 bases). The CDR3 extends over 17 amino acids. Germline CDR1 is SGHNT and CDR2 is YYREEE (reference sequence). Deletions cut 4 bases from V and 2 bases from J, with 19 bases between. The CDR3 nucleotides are TGTGCCAGCAGCGGTCAGGGTCCCCCTTCCCCCTACAATGAGCAGTTCTTC. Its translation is CASSGQGPPSPYNEQFF.

The CDR3 protein is CASSLDRGRVTNTGELFF. The CDR3 DNA follows: TGTGCCAGCAGCTTAGACAGGGGGCGTGTAACGAACACCGGGGAGCTGTTTTTT. The rearrangement links TRBV7-9 to TRBJ2-2; 9 bases line up with TRBD1. The length of the CDR3 is 18 residues. The junction had 6 bases not matched to a gene; V was cut back by 1 base and J by 0 bases. The germline V gene has CDR1 SEHNR and CDR2 FQNEAQ (reference sequence).

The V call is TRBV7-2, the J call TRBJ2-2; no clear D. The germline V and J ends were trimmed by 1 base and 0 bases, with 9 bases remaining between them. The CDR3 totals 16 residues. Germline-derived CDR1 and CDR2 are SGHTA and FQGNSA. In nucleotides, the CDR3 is TGTGCCAGCAGCTTAGGGTCTACCGCGAACACCGGGGAGCTGTTTTTT. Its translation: CASSLGSTANTGELFF.

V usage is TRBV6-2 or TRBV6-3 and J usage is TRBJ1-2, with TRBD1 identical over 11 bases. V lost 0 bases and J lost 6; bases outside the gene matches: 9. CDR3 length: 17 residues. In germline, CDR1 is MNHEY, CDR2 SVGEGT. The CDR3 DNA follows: TGTGCCAGCAGTTACTCGAAATGGACAGGGGGCTATAATGGCTACACCTTC. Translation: CASSYSKWTGGYNGYTF.

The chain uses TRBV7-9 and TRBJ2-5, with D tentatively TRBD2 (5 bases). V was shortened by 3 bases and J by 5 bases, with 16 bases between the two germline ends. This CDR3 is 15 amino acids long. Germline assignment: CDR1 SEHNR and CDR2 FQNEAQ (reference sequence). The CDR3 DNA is TGTGCCAGCAGCTTTGGCGGGTATAATCGCGAGACCCAGTACTTC. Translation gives CASSFGGYNRETQYF. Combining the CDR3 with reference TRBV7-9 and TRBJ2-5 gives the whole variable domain DTGVSQNPRHKITKRGQNVTFRCDPISEHNRLYWYRQTLGQGPEFLTYFQNEAQLEKSRLLSDRFSAERPKGSFSTLEIQRTEQGDSAMYLCASSFGGYNRETQYFGPGTRLLVL.

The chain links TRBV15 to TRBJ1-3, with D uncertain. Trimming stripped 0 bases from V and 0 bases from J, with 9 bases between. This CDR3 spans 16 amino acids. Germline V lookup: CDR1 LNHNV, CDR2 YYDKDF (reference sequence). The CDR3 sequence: CATSRDPYFSGNTIYF. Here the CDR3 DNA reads TGTGCCACCAGCAGAGATCCGTACTTCTCTGGAAACACCATATATTTT.

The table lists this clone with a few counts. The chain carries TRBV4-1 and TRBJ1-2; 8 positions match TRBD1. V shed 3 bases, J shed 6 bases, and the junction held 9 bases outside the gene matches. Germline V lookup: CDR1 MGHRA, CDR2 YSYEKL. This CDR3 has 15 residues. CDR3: CASSQGQGAPDGYTF. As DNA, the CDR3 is TGCGCCAGCAGCCAGGGGCAGGGGGCACCTGATGGCTACACCTTC.